Listed here are 12 T cell receptor beta chains from one sample, sequenced in a study of cytotoxic CD8 clonotypes in ibrutinib-treated CLL. The assay was immunoSEQ multiplex PCR, and TCRdb's table has in-frame clones only and misses some. The top ten clones hold about 27% of a sample with 120,000 to 150,000 clones, 60% to 85% of them seen once. The specimen was PBMCs, collected after 12 months of ibrutinib treatment. These receptors all come from a human donor with chronic lymphocytic leukemia.

The gene calls are TRBV7-2 and TRBJ2-1; 9 nucleotides align to TRBD2. V lost 10 bases and J lost 5; bases outside the gene matches: 9. Germline CDR1 is SGHTA and CDR2 is FQGNSA. This CDR3 contains 14 residues. Here the CDR3 DNA reads TGTGCCACCAGGCGGGGGGGCCTTAACAATGAGCAGTTCTTC. Its translation: CATRRGGLNNEQFF.

V usage is TRBV11-3 and J usage is TRBJ1-1; 11 nucleotides agree with TRBD1. The trim removed 0 bases at V and 4 bases at J, leaving 10 bases unmatched. Per germline, CDR1 SGHNT and CDR2 YENEEA. The CDR3 runs to 18 residues. The CDR3 spells CASSLDPWTGGYGTEAFF. CDR3 coding DNA: TGTGCCAGCAGCTTAGATCCTTGGACAGGGGGCTACGGCACTGAAGCTTTCTTT. The full variable domain, completed using reference TRBV11-3 and TRBJ1-1, is EAGVVQSPRYKIIEKKQPVAFWCNPISGHNTLYWYLQNLGQGPELLIRYENEEAVDDSQLPKDRFSAERLKGVDSTLKIQPAELGDSAVYLCASSLDPWTGGYGTEAFFGQGTRLTVV.

This rearrangement joins TRBV5-5 to TRBJ2-2; D call uncertain. The V end lost 1 base, the J end lost 6 bases, and 7 bases lay between the germline ends. Germline CDR1 reads SGHKS; CDR2 reads YYEKEE (reference sequence). The CDR3 spans 13 residues. DNA for the CDR3: TGTGCCAGCAGCTTGATGTGGCCCGGGGAGCTGTTTTTT. This encodes CASSLMWPGELFF.

The rearrangement uses TRBV12-1 and TRBJ1-4. TRBV12-1 is marked as a pseudogene. The CDR3 runs to 12 residues. Here the CDR3 reads CASSFHGEKLFF. CDR3 DNA sequence: TGTGCCAGCAGCTTTCACGGTGAAAAACTGTTTTTT.

The chain couples TRBV6-5 to TRBJ1-5; TRBD1 might be the D (6 bases). The germline V and J ends were trimmed by 0 bases and 4 bases, with 10 bases remaining between them. The germline gives CDR1 MNHEY, CDR2 SVGAGI. This CDR3 region has 15 residues. The CDR3, as DNA: TGTGCCAGCAGTTACTCGACAGGTGGGAATCAGCCCCAGCATTTT. This gives the protein CASSYSTGGNQPQHF.

The chain couples TRBV10-1 to TRBJ1-5; possible D gene TRBD1, 5 bases. V lost 3 bases and J 0 bases, leaving 21 bases between the germline ends. The CDR3 is 19 amino acids. CDR1 is WNHNN and CDR2 is SYGVQD in the germline V gene (reference sequence). The CDR3 protein is CASSEGAGCLPYSNQPQHF. As DNA, the CDR3 is TGCGCCAGCAGTGAAGGGGCAGGATGCTTACCCTATAGCAATCAGCCCCAGCATTTT.

This sequence joins TRBV4-2 and TRBJ2-5, with 8 positions matching TRBD2. This CDR3 spans 15 amino acids. CDR1 LGHNA and CDR2 YNFKEQ come from the germline V gene. J lost 2 bases, V lost 7 bases, and 9 bases had no gene match. The CDR3, as DNA: TGTGCCAGCACCGTCAGCGGGAGTGGGCAAGAGACCCAGTACTTC. This sequence encodes CASTVSGSGQETQYF.

A few counts support this clone. The CDR3 nucleotides read TGTGCCATCAGTGACCTAACGACAAGTAGCTCTGAAGCTTTCTTT. Translated: CAISDLTTSSSEAFF. This chain uses TRBV10-3 with TRBJ1-1; D gene unclear. V was pared by 3 bases and J by 6 bases, with 17 bases between. The CDR3 is made up of 15 amino acids. Germline V gene sequence: CDR1 ENHRY, CDR2 SYGVKD.

V and J are TRBV30 and TRBJ2-7, with TRBD1 as a possible D gene (6 bases). The CDR3 totals 11 residues. The V and J ends lost 4 bases and 5 bases respectively, with 9 bases between them. Germline loops: CDR1 GTSNPN, CDR2 SVGIG (reference sequence). CDR3 coding DNA: TGTGCCTGGACCCAGGGGAACGAGCAGTACTTC. Translation gives CAWTQGNEQYF.

V usage is TRBV7-2 and J usage is TRBJ1-5, with TRBD1 matching over 7 bases. The ends lost 6 bases at V and 5 bases at J; junction bases unmatched: 10. Germline lookup yields CDR1 SGHTA and CDR2 FQGNSA. The CDR3 loop spans 15 amino acids. Here the CDR3 DNA reads TGTGCCAGCAGTTCGTCGACAGGGCTCTATCAGCCCCAGCATTTT. It translates to CASSSSTGLYQPQHF.

The chain combines TRBV30 with TRBJ1-1; TRBD1 might be the D (5 bases). The CDR3 spans 15 residues. V was clipped by 2 bases and J by 1 base, with 14 bases between them. The germline V gene encodes CDR1 GTSNPN and CDR2 SVGIG (reference sequence). The CDR3 sequence: CAWSPPDTRNTEAFF. The DNA of the CDR3 is TGTGCCTGGAGTCCCCCGGACACACGGAACACTGAAGCTTTCTTT.

In nucleotides, the CDR3 is TGCGCCAGCCGGACGGCAGCGGGGCCCACCGAGACCCAGTACTTC. Protein sequence: CASRTAAGPTETQYF. V and J are TRBV5-1 and TRBJ2-5; 7 bases align to TRBD2. V was clipped by 7 bases and J by 5 bases; unmatched bases: 14. The germline V gene encodes CDR1 SGHRS and CDR2 YFSETQ. The CDR3 runs to 15 residues.